The clone carrying this T cell receptor beta chain was recorded once. This specimen comes from a study of long-term antiretroviral therapy in people with HIV. Version v3.0 of the immunoSEQ assay ran at survey level. The method was immunoSEQ multiplex PCR; TCRdb's version includes in-frame clones alone and lacks a portion of them. The repertoire has roughly 14,000 clones, roughly 82% of them found once; the top ten carry roughly 15%. This CDR3 is 16 amino acids long. Germline CDR1 and CDR2: SGHTA and FQGNSA. The V gene lost 0 bases and the J gene lost 0 bases, with 9 bases spanning the gap. The V call is TRBV7-2, the J call TRBJ1-5; D is unclear. The sequenced sample was unsorted PBMCs, obtained 1.8 years before starting antiretroviral therapy. The sequence was collected from a woman aged 40 to 49 with HIV. The CDR3 here is CASSLAGIGSNQPQHF. Written as DNA, the CDR3 is TGTGCCAGCAGCTTAGCAGGGATCGGTAGCAATCAGCCCCAGCATTTT.